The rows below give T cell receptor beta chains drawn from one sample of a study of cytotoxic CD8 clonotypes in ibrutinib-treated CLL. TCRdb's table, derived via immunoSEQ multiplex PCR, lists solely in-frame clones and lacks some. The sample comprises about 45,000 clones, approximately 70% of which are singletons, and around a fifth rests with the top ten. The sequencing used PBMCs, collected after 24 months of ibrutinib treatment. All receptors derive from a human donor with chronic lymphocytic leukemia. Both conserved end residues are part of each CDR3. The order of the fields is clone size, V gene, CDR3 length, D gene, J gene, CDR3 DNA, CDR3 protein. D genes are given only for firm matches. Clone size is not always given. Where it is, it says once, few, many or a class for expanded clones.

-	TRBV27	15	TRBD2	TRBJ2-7	TGTGCCAGCAGTTTAGAGACTAGCGGAACCTACGAGCAGTACTTC	CASSLETSGTYEQYF
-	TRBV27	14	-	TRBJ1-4	TGTGCCAGCAGGTCAGGAGCAACTAATGAAAAACTGTTTTTT	CASRSGATNEKLFF
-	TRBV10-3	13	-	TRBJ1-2	TGTGCCATCAGTGAGGCAGGGGTCTATGGCTACACCTTC	CAISEAGVYGYTF
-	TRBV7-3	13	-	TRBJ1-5	TGTGCCAGCAGCTTAGGGTGGAATCAGCCCCAGCATTTT	CASSLGWNQPQHF
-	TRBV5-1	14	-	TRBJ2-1	TGCGCCAGCAGCGACCGGGACTGGTACAATGAGCAGTTCTTC	CASSDRDWYNEQFF
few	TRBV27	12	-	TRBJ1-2	TGTGCCAGCAGTGCCCGTGGCTATGGCTACACCTTC	CASSARGYGYTF
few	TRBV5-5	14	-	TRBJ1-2	TGTGCCAGCAGCTGGGACTGGGGTGAACGGGGCTACACCTTC	CASSWDWGERGYTF
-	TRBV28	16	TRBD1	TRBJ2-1	TGTGCCAGCAGCTCTCCTAAGCCCGGACAGGGACATGAGCAGTTCTTC	CASSSPKPGQGHEQFF
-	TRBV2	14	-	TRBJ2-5	TGTGCCAGCAGTGGCACGACTACCATTGAGACCCAGTACTTC	CASSGTTTIETQYF
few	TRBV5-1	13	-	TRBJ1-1	TGCGCCAGCAGCTTGGACGGCTACACTGAAGCTTTCTTT	CASSLDGYTEAFF
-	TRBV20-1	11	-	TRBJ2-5	TGCAGTGCTAGAGTACGGGGGACCCAGTACTTC	CSARVRGTQYF
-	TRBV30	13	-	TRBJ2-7	TGTGCCTGGATTTTAAGGGGCGGGAACGAGCAGTACTTC	CAWILRGGNEQYF
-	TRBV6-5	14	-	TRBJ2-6	TGTGCCAGCAGGGAGGCCGTGTGGGCCAACGTCCTGACTTTC	CASREAVWANVLTF
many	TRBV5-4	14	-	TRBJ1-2	TGTGCCAGCAGCCAACATCAGGGGAACTATGGCTACACCTTC	CASSQHQGNYGYTF
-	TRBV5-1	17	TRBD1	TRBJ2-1	TGCGCCAGCAGCCGATCGCCCGGGACAGGGTCCTACAATGAGCAGTTCTTC	CASSRSPGTGSYNEQFF
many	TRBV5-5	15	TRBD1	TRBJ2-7	TGTGCCAGCAGTCCGACAGGGGGGCGCTCCTACGAGCAGTACTTC	CASSPTGGRSYEQYF
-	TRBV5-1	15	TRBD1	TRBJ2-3	TGCGCCAGCAGGCCAACAGGGGTACTCACAGATACGCAGTATTTT	CASRPTGVLTDTQYF
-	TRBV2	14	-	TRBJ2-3	TGTGCCAGCAGTGACCGGAGGGACACAGATACGCAGTATTTT	CASSDRRDTDTQYF
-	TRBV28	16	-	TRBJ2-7	TGTGCCAGCAGTTTGAACAGCGTGGCCCAAACCTACGAGCAGTACTTC	CASSLNSVAQTYEQYF
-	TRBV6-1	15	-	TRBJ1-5	TGTGCCAGCAGTGAATACTTGAGCAGCAATCAGCCCCAGCATTTT	CASSEYLSSNQPQHF
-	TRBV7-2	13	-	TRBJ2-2	TGTGCCAGCAGCCCATACTACACCGGGGAGCTGTTTTTT	CASSPYYTGELFF
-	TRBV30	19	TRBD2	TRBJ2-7	TGTGCCTGGAGTGTACTGGTTCGGACTAGCGGGAGTAATCCCTACGAGCAGTACTTC	CAWSVLVRTSGSNPYEQYF
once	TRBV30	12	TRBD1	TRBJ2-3	TGTGCCTGGACAGGGGGTGCAGATACGCAGTATTTT	CAWTGGADTQYF
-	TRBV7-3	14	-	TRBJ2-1	TGTGCCAGCAGCTCTGGTACATCTTTCAATGAGCAGTTCTTC	CASSSGTSFNEQFF
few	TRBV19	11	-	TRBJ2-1	TGTGCCAGTAGTATGGGGGTTCAGCAGTTCTTC	CASSMGVQQFF
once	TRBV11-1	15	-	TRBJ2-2	TGTGCCAGCAGCTCCCCGGGTGGGGGCACCGGGGAGCTGTTTTTT	CASSSPGGGTGELFF
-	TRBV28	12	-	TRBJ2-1	TGTGCCAGCAGTGGCCCGAGGTATGAGCAGTTCTTC	CASSGPRYEQFF
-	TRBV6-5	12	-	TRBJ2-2	TGTGCCAGCAGGAACAGCGCCGGGGAGCTGTTTTTT	CASRNSAGELFF
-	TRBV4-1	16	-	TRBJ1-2	TGCGCCAGCAGCCAAGATCCCCGGGGAGCTAACTATGGCTACACCTTC	CASSQDPRGANYGYTF
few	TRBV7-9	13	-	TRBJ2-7	TGTGCCAGCAGCTTTGGCGGTACCTACGAGCAGTACTTC	CASSFGGTYEQYF
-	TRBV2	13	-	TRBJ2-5	TGTGCCATCACTCCGGGACACCGAGAGACCCAGTACTTC	CAITPGHRETQYF
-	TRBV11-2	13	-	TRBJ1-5	TGTGCCAGCAGCTTAGCGGCCAATCAGCCCCAGCATTTT	CASSLAANQPQHF
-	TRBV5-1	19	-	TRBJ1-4	TGCGCCAGCAGCTTGCGCCCAGCCTTTTACGGATCAACTAATGAAAAACTGTTTTTT	CASSLRPAFYGSTNEKLFF
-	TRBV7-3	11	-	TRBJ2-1	TGTGCCAGCAGCTCGGGGGCAGAGCAGTTCTTC	CASSSGAEQFF
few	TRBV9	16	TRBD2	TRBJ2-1	TGTGCCAGCAGCGTAGACTCCTATCGGGGGGAAAATGAGCAGTTCTTC	CASSVDSYRGENEQFF
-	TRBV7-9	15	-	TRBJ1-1	TGTGCCAGCAGCCCCCGGTGGAATTCGAACACTGAAGCTTTCTTT	CASSPRWNSNTEAFF
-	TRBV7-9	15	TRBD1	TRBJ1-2	TGTGCCAGCAGCTTAGCGGCAGGGGGTAACTATGGCTACACCTTC	CASSLAAGGNYGYTF
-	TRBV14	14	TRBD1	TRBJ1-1	TGTGCCAGCAGCCACAGGGGGTTAGGGACTGAAGCTTTCTTT	CASSHRGLGTEAFF
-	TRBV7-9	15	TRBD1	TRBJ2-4	TGTGCCAGCAGCTTAGGACAGGGGGCCAAAAACATTCAGTACTTC	CASSLGQGAKNIQYF
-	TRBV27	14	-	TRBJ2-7	TGTGCCAGCAGTTTACGGGATCAATCCTACGAGCAGTACTTC	CASSLRDQSYEQYF
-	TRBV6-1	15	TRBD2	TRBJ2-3	TGTGCCAGCAGTATCAGCGGGGGGATTACAGATACGCAGTATTTT	CASSISGGITDTQYF
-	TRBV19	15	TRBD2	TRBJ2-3	TGTGCCAGTAGTATAAGCGGGGGGGCCAGAGATACGCAGTATTTT	CASSISGGARDTQYF
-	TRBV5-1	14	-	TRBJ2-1	TGCGCCAGCAGCTTCTTCAGGGAGGAAGATGAGCAGTTCTTC	CASSFFREEDEQFF
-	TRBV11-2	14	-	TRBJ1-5	TGTGCCAGCAGCGCAGGGGAGGGCAATCAGCCCCAGCATTTT	CASSAGEGNQPQHF
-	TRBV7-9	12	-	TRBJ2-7	TGTGCCAGCAGCTTAGTGGTGGACGAGCAGTACTTC	CASSLVVDEQYF
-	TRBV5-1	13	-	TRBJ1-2	TGCGCCAGCAGCTCCGGGAGGCTCTCTGGCTACACCTTC	CASSSGRLSGYTF
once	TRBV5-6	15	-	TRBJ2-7	TGTGCCAGCAGCTTCGGGGTCGGAGCTTCCTACGAGCAGTACTTC	CASSFGVGASYEQYF
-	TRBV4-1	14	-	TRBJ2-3	TGCGCCAGCAGCCAAGTGGCCGTCCTTGATACGCAGTATTTT	CASSQVAVLDTQYF
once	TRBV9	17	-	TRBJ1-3	TGTGCCAGCAGCGTAACCCCGGCAGGAGTCTCTGGAAACACCATATATTTT	CASSVTPAGVSGNTIYF
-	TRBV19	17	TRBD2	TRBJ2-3	TGTGCCAGTAGTAAACTAGCGGGACAATTAAGCACAGATACGCAGTATTTT	CASSKLAGQLSTDTQYF